The sequence of this T cell receptor (beta chain) was determined in a study of PD-1 blockade in classical Hodgkin lymphoma. Study-wide points: Undefined causes, possibly disease activity or prior therapy, underlie the repertoire differences. Compared with healthy donors, newly diagnosed patients reportedly showed lower baseline TCR diversity.

Time point of the sample: newly diagnosed, previously untreated cHL patient sample. Comparison PBMCs came from previously untreated, newly diagnosed classical Hodgkin lymphoma patients. The V and J ends lost 4 bases and 7 bases respectively, with 17 bases between them. The CDR3 extends over 15 amino acids. CDR1 is SGDLS and CDR2 is YYNGEE in the germline V gene. Using immunoSEQ multiplex PCR, the repertoire was profiled, and TCRdb retains in-frame clones only, with some absent. The repertoire holds 17,000 or so clones, with roughly 87% as singletons. In regard to this clone: Its target is not known.

The chain couples TRBV9 to TRBJ1-4; D may be TRBD1 (5 bases). The receptor's source is a human donor with classical Hodgkin lymphoma. Input material: peripheral blood mononuclear cells (PBMCs). The CDR3 loop reads CASSPLPQGVEKLFF. CDR3 DNA sequence: TGTGCCAGCAGCCCCCTCCCGCAGGGAGTTGAAAAACTGTTTTTT.